The 32 T cell receptor beta chains presented below share a single source sample, sequenced in a study of beta chain features in type 1 diabetes. Whole-study results and caveats: When Type 1 diabetes patients were examined, their TCRB CDR3s proved moderately but significantly shorter in all four CD4+ subsets.

These receptors' antigens are unknown. Of the isolated RNA, all was reverse transcribed, and so the sequenced material was expressed TCRB transcripts. The repertoire was sequenced with immunoSEQ multiplex PCR; TCRdb's copy has only in-frame clones and lacks some. The repertoire holds 300,000 to 450,000 clones, with roughly an eighth as singletons. Sequenced sample: naive CD4+ T cells from blood. Every receptor here comes from a woman between 18 and 30 years old with type 1 diabetes.

There are a few counts of this clone. This chain joins TRBV4-1 and TRBJ2-1; 8 bases line up with TRBD2. This CDR3 comprises 16 residues. Germline trimming cut 5 bases from V and 2 bases from J; bases unmatched to any gene: 8. Per the germline V gene, CDR1 is MGHRA and CDR2 is YSYEKL. CDR3 nucleotide sequence: TGCGCCAGCAGCACCCCGGGGACTAGGACCTACAATGAGCAGTTCTTC. Residues: CASSTPGTRTYNEQFF.

The V gene is TRBV25-1, the J gene TRBJ1-4, with D possibly TRBD1 on 5 matching bases. Trimming cost V 5 bases and J 8 bases, with 15 bases left between them. The CDR3 length is 14 residues. CDR1 is MGHDK and CDR2 is SYGVNS in the germline V gene. The CDR3 sequence: CASSPSAGKEKLFF. The CDR3 nucleotides are TGTGCCAGCAGTCCTTCGGCAGGGAAAGAAAAACTGTTTTTT.

This clone was counted a few times. This chain connects TRBV2 to TRBJ1-4, with D tentatively TRBD1 (5 bases). The CDR3 loop spans 14 amino acids. The V end lost 3 bases, the J end lost 7 bases, and 12 bases lay between the germline ends. Germline V gives CDR1 SNHLY, CDR2 FYNNEI. CDR3 residues: CASSDSPTGEKLFF. CDR3 DNA sequence: TGTGCCAGCAGTGACAGCCCAACAGGTGAAAAACTGTTTTTT.

V usage is TRBV5-1 and J usage is TRBJ2-7, with D possibly TRBD1 on 6 matching bases. V was shortened by 1 base and J by 2 bases, with 10 bases between the two germline ends. In germline, CDR1 is SGHRS, CDR2 YFSETQ. There are 14 residues in the CDR3. The CDR3 nucleotides are TGCGCCAGCAGCTTGATGGACAGCGCCTACGAGCAGTACTTC. Translated: CASSLMDSAYEQYF.

The V call is TRBV19, the J call TRBJ1-1; D might be TRBD1 (6 bases). The CDR3 totals 13 residues. Germline V lookup: CDR1 LNHDA, CDR2 SQIVND (reference sequence). V lost 7 bases and J 3 bases, leaving 12 bases between the germline ends. CDR3 sequence: CASTMDRDTEAFF. The CDR3 region has the DNA TGTGCCAGTACCATGGACAGAGACACTGAAGCTTTCTTT. Full variable domain (rest looked up from reference TRBV19 and TRBJ1-1): DGGITQSPKYLFRKEGQNVTLSCEQNLNHDAMYWYRQDPGQGLRLIYYSQIVNDFQKGDIAEGYSVSREKKESFPLTVTSAQKNPTAFYLCASTMDRDTEAFFGQGTRLTVV.

This sequence joins TRBV6-4 and TRBJ2-1; TRBD1 matches at 7 bases. J lost 6 bases, V lost 5 bases, and 4 bases had no gene match. The CDR3 is made up of 13 amino acids. Germline lookup yields CDR1 MRHNA and CDR2 SNTAGT. CDR3: CASSSGQRNEQFF. The CDR3 DNA sequence: TGTGCCAGCAGTTCGGGACAGCGCAATGAGCAGTTCTTC.

The J gene is TRBJ2-4, the V gene TRBV7-8; 13 bases align to TRBD2. Germline assignment: CDR1 SGHVS and CDR2 FQNEAQ. V lost 5 bases and J lost 6; bases outside the gene matches: 10. This CDR3 is 17 amino acids long. The CDR3: CASSTGTSGTLGNIQYF. In nucleotides, the CDR3 is TGTGCCAGCAGCACCGGGACTAGCGGGACCTTGGGAAACATTCAGTACTTC.

The chain joins TRBV5-1 to TRBJ2-7; weak D call: TRBD2 (5 bases). Deletions cut 0 bases from V and 3 bases from J, with 13 bases between. The CDR3 is made up of 15 amino acids. Germline V gene data show CDR1 as SGHRS and CDR2 as YFSETQ. In DNA, the CDR3 is TGCGCCAGCAGCTTGGGCAGAGGGAGCGACTACGAGCAGTACTTC. It is translated as CASSLGRGSDYEQYF.

This chain connects TRBV7-9 to TRBJ2-1; D not resolved. CDR1 and CDR2 (germline): SEHNR, FQNEAQ (reference sequence). The germline V and J ends were trimmed by 11 bases and 6 bases, with 17 bases remaining between them. The CDR3 is 13 residues long. Written as DNA, the CDR3 is TGTGCCGGTCGGAAAGCGAGCAGCAATGAGCAGTTCTTC. Translated, it gives CAGRKASSNEQFF.

This clone was recorded a few times. The chain links TRBV6-5 to TRBJ2-5; TRBD2 is a possible D gene (5 bases). The CDR3 is 13 residues long. V was pared by 0 bases and J by 5 bases, with 7 bases between. Germline CDR1 and CDR2: MNHEY and SVGAGI. In DNA, the CDR3 is TGTGCCAGCAGTTACTCCACGGGGGAGACCCAGTACTTC. Its translation is CASSYSTGETQYF.

With regard to this clone: Other nucleotide sequences in the sample specify the same CDR3. V and J are TRBV7-2 and TRBJ2-7, with D unresolved. This CDR3 is built from 12 residues. The germline V gene has CDR1 SGHTA and CDR2 FQGNSA. Trimming took off 3 bases at V and 2 bases at J, with 5 bases between the two ends. CDR3 in amino acids: CASSFRAYEQYF. CDR3 in DNA: TGTGCCAGCAGCTTCCGAGCCTACGAGCAGTACTTC.

V is TRBV7-8 and J is TRBJ1-1; D is undetermined. CDR1 is SGHVS, CDR2 FQNEAQ, per germline. Deletions cut 6 bases from V and 3 bases from J, with 5 bases between. This CDR3 is 11 amino acids long. The CDR3 nucleotides are TGTGCCAGCAGGCGGGACACTGAAGCTTTCTTT. This encodes CASRRDTEAFF.

This clone has more than one count but fewer than ten. V usage is TRBV4-1 and J usage is TRBJ2-5; D is perhaps TRBD1 (6 bases). CDR1 and CDR2 (germline): MGHRA, YSYEKL. V was shortened by 0 bases and J by 5 bases, with 13 bases between the two germline ends. The CDR3 length is 15 residues. CDR3 coding DNA: TGCGCCAGCAGCCAAGATCATGGGGGCACGGAGACCCAGTACTTC. Translated, it gives CASSQDHGGTETQYF.

The CDR3 here is CASSQINYGYTF. In DNA, the CDR3 is TGTGCCAGCAGCCAGATTAACTATGGCTACACCTTC. The rearrangement uses TRBV7-2 and TRBJ1-2, with D hard to call. Between the trimmed V and J ends, which lost 5 bases and 1 base, there was a span of 5 bases. The CDR3 extends over 12 amino acids. The germline V gene has CDR1 SGHTA and CDR2 FQGNSA. Complete variable domain (other parts from reference TRBV7-2 and TRBJ1-2): GAGVSQSPSNKVTEKGKDVELRCDPISGHTALYWYRQSLGQGLEFLIYFQGNSAPDKSGLPSDRFSAERTGGSVSTLTIQRTQQEDSAVYLCASSQINYGYTFGSGTRLTVV.

This clone was counted between two and nine times. J is TRBJ1-5 and V is TRBV9; D call uncertain. From germline, CDR1 is SGDLS and CDR2 YYNGEE. There are 15 residues in the CDR3. Between the trimmed V and J ends, which lost 0 bases and 4 bases, there was a span of 11 bases. DNA for the CDR3: TGTGCCAGCAGCGTAGATGCATCCCTAAATCAGCCCCAGCATTTT. Amino acids: CASSVDASLNQPQHF.

The rearrangement joins TRBV18 to TRBJ2-7, with D uncertain. CDR3 length: 11 amino acids. Germline lookup yields CDR1 KGHSH and CDR2 LQKENI. Trimming took 6 bases from V and 4 from J, leaving 7 bases between them. The CDR3 sequence is CASSATYEQYF. The CDR3 region has the DNA TGTGCCAGCTCCGCCACTTACGAGCAGTACTTC.

This clone was observed a handful of times. The chain recombines TRBV7-2 with TRBJ1-2; D perhaps matches TRBD1 (6 bases). Per germline, CDR1 SGHTA and CDR2 FQGNSA. The V end lost 5 bases, the J end lost 8 bases, and 15 bases lay between the germline ends. This CDR3 spans 13 amino acids. The CDR3 loop is CASSRPGVGGYTF. The CDR3 DNA reads TGTGCCAGCAGCCGACCAGGGGTCGGGGGCTACACCTTC.

The chain recombines TRBV7-6 with TRBJ2-7, with TRBD2 matching 8 bases. Germline V gives CDR1 SGHVS, CDR2 FNYEAQ. The CDR3 is made up of 15 amino acids. Trimming cost V 5 bases and J 4 bases; bases outside gene matches: 10. CDR3 nucleotide sequence: TGTGCCAGCAGCGATGTAGCGGGAAGCAATTACGAGCAGTACTTC. It is translated as CASSDVAGSNYEQYF. Full variable domain (outside the CDR3, taken from reference TRBV7-6 and TRBJ2-7): GAGVSQSPRYKVTKRGQDVALRCDPISGHVSLYWYRQALGQGPEFLTYFNYEAQQDKSGLPNDRFSAERPEGSISTLTIQRTEQRDSAMYRCASSDVAGSNYEQYFGPGTRLTVT.

This clone was found a few times. The V gene is TRBV5-1, the J gene TRBJ2-1, with TRBD2 identical over 10 bases. The CDR3 has 15 residues. Germline V lookup: CDR1 SGHRS, CDR2 YFSETQ. The trim removed 6 bases at V and 4 bases at J, leaving 7 bases unmatched. This CDR3 reads CASIPGTSAYNEQFF. CDR3 coding DNA: TGCGCCAGCATCCCCGGGACTAGCGCATACAATGAGCAGTTCTTC.

The V call is TRBV6-6, the J call TRBJ2-7, with D uncertain. V lost 0 bases, J lost 6 bases, and 9 bases lay in between. Germline lookup yields CDR1 MNHNY and CDR2 SVGAGI (reference sequence). This CDR3 is 13 amino acids long. CDR3 sequence: CASSYSRLSEQYF. The CDR3 coding sequence is TGTGCCAGCAGTTACTCGAGGCTTAGCGAGCAGTACTTC.

There are a few counts of this clone. The V gene is TRBV10-3, the J gene TRBJ2-3; tentative D call: TRBD1 (6 bases). V was cut by 4 bases and J by 6 bases, with 14 bases left in between. CDR1 is ENHRY, CDR2 SYGVKD, per germline. The CDR3 is made up of 14 amino acids. The CDR3 here is CAISGTALGDTQYF. CDR3 coding DNA: TGTGCCATCAGTGGGACAGCCCTCGGGGATACGCAGTATTTT.

This sequence joins TRBV7-3 and TRBJ1-4; maybe TRBD1 (6 bases). This CDR3 region has 14 residues. V gave up 5 bases and J gave up 7 bases, with 14 bases separating them. Per germline, CDR1 SGHTA and CDR2 FQGTGA. The CDR3 bases are TGTGCCAGCAGCGAGGGGACAAAAGGTGAAAAACTGTTTTTT. Translating gives CASSEGTKGEKLFF.

In its sample, this clone was seen a few times. This sample also contains other DNA sequences that code for the same CDR3. The chain couples TRBV29-1 to TRBJ2-3; D remains unclear. V dropped 7 bases and J dropped 0 bases, with 2 bases sitting between them. Germline loops: CDR1 SQVTM, CDR2 ANQGSEA. The CDR3 contains 10 residues. The CDR3 spells CSASTDTQYF. Written as DNA, the CDR3 is TGCAGCGCTAGCACAGATACGCAGTATTTT.

This clone was observed a few times. The junction does not match germline at one end; this may be a read error. Other DNA sequences in this sample translate to the same CDR3. The rearrangement uses TRBV19 and TRBJ2-5; D gene unclear. The length of the CDR3 is 13 residues. Germline CDR1 and CDR2: LNHDA and SQIVND (reference sequence). In nucleotides, the CDR3 is TGTGCCAGCAGTATCCCCGGTCAAGAGACCCAGTACTTC. It translates to CASSIPGQETQYF.

The chain joins TRBV18 to TRBJ2-5, with D unclear. Germline V gene sequence: CDR1 KGHSH, CDR2 LQKENI. Deletions cut 3 bases from V and 6 bases from J, with 11 bases between. The CDR3 contains 13 residues. The CDR3 sequence is CASSPQTLQTQYF. The CDR3 bases are TGTGCCAGCTCACCGCAGACTTTACAGACCCAGTACTTC.

The rearrangement uses TRBV7-2 and TRBJ2-7; D perhaps matches TRBD2 (6 bases). The length of the CDR3 is 14 residues. Germline CDR1 is SGHTA and CDR2 is FQGNSA. Trimming removed 5 bases from V and 6 bases from J, with 17 bases in between. The CDR3 protein is CASSAPTSSLEQYF. The CDR3 DNA follows: TGTGCCAGCAGCGCCCCGACTAGTTCTCTCGAGCAGTACTTC.

V usage is TRBV11-2 and J usage is TRBJ2-1, with TRBD2 identical over 9 bases. Germline assignment: CDR1 SGHAT and CDR2 FQNNGV. V lost 2 bases and J lost 5; bases outside the gene matches: 10. The CDR3 has 17 residues. In DNA, the CDR3 is TGTGCCAGCAGCTTAATCGGGTTAATAGCGGGAGACAATGAGCAGTTCTTC. It yields the protein CASSLIGLIAGDNEQFF.

V usage is TRBV7-3 and J usage is TRBJ2-1, with 9 bases aligning to TRBD2. Trimming removed 5 bases from V and 10 bases from J; junction bases left unmatched: 12. This CDR3 comprises 15 residues. Germline CDR1 SGHTA, CDR2 FQGTGA. The CDR3 protein is CASSGGAGGPTEQFF. DNA for the CDR3: TGTGCCAGCAGCGGAGGGGCGGGAGGGCCCACCGAGCAGTTCTTC.

This clone appeared a few times. The chain is built from TRBV19 and TRBJ2-3; no clear D gene. The CDR3 length is 11 residues. V lost 9 bases and J 0 bases, leaving 4 bases between the germline ends. The germline V gene has CDR1 LNHDA and CDR2 SQIVND (reference sequence). CDR3 bases: TGTGCCAGCCAAAGCACAGATACGCAGTATTTT. Protein: CASQSTDTQYF.

J is TRBJ1-5 and V is TRBV19; 9 bases are shared with TRBD1. CDR1 LNHDA and CDR2 SQIVND come from the germline V gene (reference sequence). The CDR3 extends over 17 amino acids. Trimming cost V 8 bases and J 1 base; bases outside gene matches: 12. CDR3 region: CASHRGHGVKSNQPQHF. The CDR3 nucleotides read TGTGCCAGTCACAGGGGGCACGGGGTGAAAAGCAATCAGCCCCAGCATTTT.

The rearrangement joins TRBV29-1 to TRBJ2-7, with 7 positions matching TRBD1. Unmatched junction bases numbered 8, after V lost 3 bases and J lost 6 bases. The length of the CDR3 is 13 residues. Germline-derived CDR1 and CDR2 are SQVTM and ANQGSEA. The CDR3 coding sequence is TGCAGCGTTGATCGACAGGGTCCTGGCGAGCAGTACTTC. This codes for CSVDRQGPGEQYF.

This chain links TRBV5-1 with TRBJ1-1; 9 bases agree with TRBD1. The germline CDR1 and CDR2 sequences are SGHRS and YFSETQ. The CDR3 has 16 amino acids. Trimming at V came to 0 bases and at J to 1 base, leaving 4 bases not matched to a gene. In DNA, the CDR3 is TGCGCCAGCAGCTTGGTACAGGGGGCAGGGAACACTGAAGCTTTCTTT. Residues: CASSLVQGAGNTEAFF.